This TCR beta chain is from a study of T cells in Graves' hyperthyroidism and ophthalmopathy. The CDR3 regions of TCR beta were amplified from RNA transcripts. HTBI primers were the set used in a first-round RT-PCR of the TCR CDR3. TCRdb reanalysed the multiplex PCR reads using MiXCR and keeps one entry per CDR3 protein. Of hundreds of thousands of distinct CDR3 sequences in the sample, approximately 25% are singletons; the top ten hold roughly 10%. This CDR3 is built from 13 residues. V shed 2 bases and J 7 bases; nucleotides not matched to a gene: 4. CDR1 and CDR2 (germline): MNHNS, SASEGT. The sequence derives from a woman in her 30s with Graves' ophthalmopathy. The rearrangement links TRBV6-1 to TRBJ1-1; TRBD1 matches at 7 bases. The sequencing input was blood. DNA for the CDR3: TGTGCCAGCAGTGAATCGTGGGACAGTGAAGCTTTCTTT. It codes for CASSESWDSEAFF.